These 18 T cell receptor beta chains originate from one sample sequenced in a study of CD8+CD57+ T cells in acquired aplastic anemia. Genomic DNA constituted the template upon which TCR beta VDJ and CDR3 profiling was performed. TCRdb passed the reads through MiXCR, listing each CDR3 protein once. The sample shows 150,000 to 200,000 distinct CDR3 sequences, around 60% of them seen only once. Sample: sorted CD4+, CD8+, or CD8+CD57+ T cells (not recorded which) from PBMCs. These receptors all stem from a human donor in good health.

The J gene is TRBJ2-7, the V gene TRBV5-4; possible D gene TRBD2, 5 bases. From germline, CDR1 is SGHNT and CDR2 YYREEE (reference sequence). The CDR3 covers 13 residues. Trimming stripped 3 bases from V and 6 bases from J, with 13 bases between. The DNA for the CDR3 is TGTGCCAGCAGCTCGGCGGGTGTCTCCGAGCAGTACTTC. Amino acids: CASSSAGVSEQYF.

The rearrangement joins TRBV10-3 to TRBJ1-2, with D possibly TRBD1 on 5 matching bases. The V end lost 4 bases, the J end lost 2 bases, and 8 bases lay between the germline ends. The CDR3 sequence is 13 residues long. From germline, CDR1 is ENHRY and CDR2 SYGVKD. CDR3 sequence: CAISGDGNYGYTF. The CDR3, as DNA: TGTGCCATCAGTGGGGACGGAAACTATGGCTACACCTTC.

J is TRBJ1-1 and V is TRBV20-1; tentative D call: TRBD1 (5 bases). Deletions cut 6 bases from V and 1 base from J, with 15 bases between. The CDR3 consists of 14 residues. Germline lookup yields CDR1 DFQATT and CDR2 SNEGSKA (reference sequence). The CDR3 region has the DNA TGCAGTGCGTATCGGGACGGGGAGAACACTGAAGCTTTCTTT. It translates to CSAYRDGENTEAFF.

V and J are TRBV11-3 and TRBJ1-2; D perhaps matches TRBD1 (5 bases). Trimming removed 1 base from V and 6 bases from J, with 12 bases in between. The V gene's germline CDR1 is SGHNT and CDR2 YENEEA. The CDR3 length is 14 residues. The CDR3 nucleotides read TGTGCCAGCAGCTTAGCGTATCAGGGCGATGGCTACACCTTC. This translates into CASSLAYQGDGYTF.

As regards this clonotype: A much larger clonotype is one base distant, so this may be a read error. The V and J genes are TRBV6-5 and TRBJ2-5, with D unclear. The CDR3 covers 18 residues. The germline gives CDR1 MNHEY, CDR2 SVGAGI. The CDR3 bases are TGTGCCAGCAGTCACTCATTCCATTTTAGGATACCCCCGGAGACCCAGTACTTC. Amino acid sequence: CASSHSFHFRIPPETQYF.

The table lists this clonotype with a count of one. The chain uses TRBV7-9 and TRBJ1-2; D is undetermined. Germline CDR1 and CDR2: SEHNR and FQNEAQ (reference sequence). CDR3 length: 14 amino acids. V was cut by 1 base and J by 5 bases, with 11 bases left in between. The chain's CDR3 is CASSLVRGRYGYTF. CDR3 DNA: TGTGCCAGCAGCTTAGTACGCGGCAGATATGGCTACACCTTC.

There are many counts of this clonotype. The gene calls are TRBV11-3 and TRBJ1-2; D uncertain. The CDR3 covers 15 residues. V was shortened by 3 bases and J by 4 bases, with 15 bases between the two germline ends. Germline lookup yields CDR1 SGHNT and CDR2 YENEEA. CDR3 sequence reads: CASSFAGMEGYGYTF. The CDR3 DNA follows: TGTGCCAGCAGCTTCGCGGGGATGGAGGGCTATGGCTACACCTTC.

The chain uses TRBV20-1 and TRBJ2-1; 11 bases match TRBD2. The CDR3 spans 16 residues. Germline assignment: CDR1 DFQATT and CDR2 SNEGSKA (reference sequence). The trim removed 8 bases at V and 0 bases at J, leaving 9 bases unmatched. The CDR3 reads CSTTPGLAASYNEQFF. CDR3 sequence (DNA): TGCAGTACCACACCGGGACTAGCGGCCTCCTACAATGAGCAGTTCTTC.

This chain joins TRBV7-9 and TRBJ1-1; D gene ambiguous. Germline CDR1 and CDR2: SEHNR and FQNEAQ (reference sequence). With 4 bases removed from V and 8 bases from J, the gap between germline ends came to 23 bases. CDR3 length: 16 amino acids. In nucleotides, the CDR3 is TGTGCCAGCAGCTGGGTTTATAGAGGGCGCGGAAGGGAAGCTTTCTTT. This codes for CASSWVYRGRGREAFF.

This clonotype was recorded many times. The chain combines TRBV11-2 with TRBJ1-1, with 10 bases that match TRBD1. The junction had 7 bases not matched to a gene; V was cut back by 0 bases and J by 0 bases. This CDR3 is 18 amino acids long. Germline V CDR1 and CDR2: SGHAT, FQNNGV. The CDR3 region is CASSLDPGQGILNTEAFF. DNA for the CDR3: TGTGCCAGCAGCTTAGACCCGGGACAGGGGATTTTGAACACTGAAGCTTTCTTT. Combining the CDR3 with reference TRBV11-2 and TRBJ1-1 gives the whole variable domain EAGVAQSPRYKIIEKRQSVAFWCNPISGHATLYWYQQILGQGPKLLIQFQNNGVVDDSQLPKDRFSAERLKGVDSTLKIQPAKLEDSAVYLCASSLDPGQGILNTEAFFGQGTRLTVV.

This clonotype was seen only a few times. The chain has TRBV2 and TRBJ1-6; TRBD1 aligns across 10 bases. The CDR3 is made up of 14 amino acids. J lost 9 bases, V lost 5 bases, and 4 bases had no gene match. Germline values: CDR1 SNHLY, CDR2 FYNNEI. This chain's CDR3 is CASSKRQGASPLHF. CDR3 coding DNA: TGTGCCAGCAGTAAGAGACAGGGGGCTTCACCCCTCCACTTT.

CDR3 DNA sequence: TGTGCCAGCAGCTTAGCGGTACAGGGAGATCAGCCCCAGCATTTT. This sequence encodes CASSLAVQGDQPQHF. This chain connects TRBV7-2 to TRBJ1-5; a weak D match, TRBD1 (6 bases). The V gene lost 0 bases and the J gene lost 5 bases, with 11 bases spanning the gap. CDR1 is SGHTA and CDR2 is FQGNSA in the germline V gene. The CDR3 consists of 15 residues.

The rearrangement uses TRBV7-2 and TRBJ1-1, with a weak D call TRBD1 (5 bases). Trimming shortened V by 1 base and J by 0 bases, and 15 bases separated the two germline ends. The CDR3 spans 17 residues. CDR1 is SGHTA and CDR2 is FQGNSA in the germline V gene. The DNA for the CDR3 is TGTGCCAGCAGCTTAGAACTGTCAGGGAGGGTGAACACTGAAGCTTTCTTT. As protein: CASSLELSGRVNTEAFF. The variable domain in full, completed from reference TRBV7-2 and TRBJ1-1, reads GAGVSQSPSNKVTEKGKDVELRCDPISGHTALYWYRQSLGQGLEFLIYFQGNSAPDKSGLPSDRFSAERTGGSVSTLTIQRTQQEDSAVYLCASSLELSGRVNTEAFFGQGTRLTVV.

The table lists this clonotype with a count of one. The chain couples TRBV2 to TRBJ1-1; D unclear. The germline V gene has CDR1 SNHLY and CDR2 FYNNEI. The CDR3 sequence is 15 residues long. Trimming left V 0 bases short and J 0 bases short, with 8 bases between. In DNA, the CDR3 is TGTGCCAGCAGTGAAGCCGCCGCGGTGAACACTGAAGCTTTCTTT. Translated, it gives CASSEAAAVNTEAFF.

The rearrangement uses TRBV25-1 and TRBJ1-2; D is possibly TRBD1 (5 bases). CDR3 size: 17 residues. The V end was cut by 5 bases, the J end by 5 bases, with 24 bases between. Germline loops: CDR1 MGHDK, CDR2 SYGVNS. The CDR3 here is CASSSSDSGGIGYGYTF. The CDR3 DNA reads as TGTGCCAGCAGTTCGTCAGATTCGGGGGGAATAGGGTATGGCTACACCTTC.

The V and J genes are TRBV29-1 and TRBJ1-2; perhaps TRBD1 as D (5 bases). The V gene's germline CDR1 is SQVTM and CDR2 ANQGSEA. V gave up 3 bases and J gave up 6 bases, with 8 bases separating them. This CDR3 spans 11 amino acids. The CDR3 loop is CSVDGGNGYTF. In DNA, the CDR3 is TGCAGCGTTGACGGGGGAAATGGCTACACCTTC.

The gene calls are TRBV7-2 and TRBJ2-3; 7 nucleotides match TRBD1. This CDR3 comprises 14 residues. Germline-derived CDR1 and CDR2 are SGHTA and FQGNSA. The V gene end was trimmed by 5 bases and the J gene end by 3 bases; junction bases not matched to a gene: 5. Here the CDR3 reads CASSIRQGTDTQYF. The CDR3 DNA reads TGTGCCAGCAGCATCCGACAGGGTACAGATACGCAGTATTTT.

The rearrangement joins TRBV12-3 or TRBV12-4 to TRBJ1-3; D is undetermined. V was shortened by 7 bases and J by 4 bases, with 11 bases between the two germline ends. The CDR3 has 13 residues. DNA of the CDR3: TGTGCCAGCACAATGCAGCCCGGAAACACCATATATTTT. Encoded protein: CASTMQPGNTIYF.